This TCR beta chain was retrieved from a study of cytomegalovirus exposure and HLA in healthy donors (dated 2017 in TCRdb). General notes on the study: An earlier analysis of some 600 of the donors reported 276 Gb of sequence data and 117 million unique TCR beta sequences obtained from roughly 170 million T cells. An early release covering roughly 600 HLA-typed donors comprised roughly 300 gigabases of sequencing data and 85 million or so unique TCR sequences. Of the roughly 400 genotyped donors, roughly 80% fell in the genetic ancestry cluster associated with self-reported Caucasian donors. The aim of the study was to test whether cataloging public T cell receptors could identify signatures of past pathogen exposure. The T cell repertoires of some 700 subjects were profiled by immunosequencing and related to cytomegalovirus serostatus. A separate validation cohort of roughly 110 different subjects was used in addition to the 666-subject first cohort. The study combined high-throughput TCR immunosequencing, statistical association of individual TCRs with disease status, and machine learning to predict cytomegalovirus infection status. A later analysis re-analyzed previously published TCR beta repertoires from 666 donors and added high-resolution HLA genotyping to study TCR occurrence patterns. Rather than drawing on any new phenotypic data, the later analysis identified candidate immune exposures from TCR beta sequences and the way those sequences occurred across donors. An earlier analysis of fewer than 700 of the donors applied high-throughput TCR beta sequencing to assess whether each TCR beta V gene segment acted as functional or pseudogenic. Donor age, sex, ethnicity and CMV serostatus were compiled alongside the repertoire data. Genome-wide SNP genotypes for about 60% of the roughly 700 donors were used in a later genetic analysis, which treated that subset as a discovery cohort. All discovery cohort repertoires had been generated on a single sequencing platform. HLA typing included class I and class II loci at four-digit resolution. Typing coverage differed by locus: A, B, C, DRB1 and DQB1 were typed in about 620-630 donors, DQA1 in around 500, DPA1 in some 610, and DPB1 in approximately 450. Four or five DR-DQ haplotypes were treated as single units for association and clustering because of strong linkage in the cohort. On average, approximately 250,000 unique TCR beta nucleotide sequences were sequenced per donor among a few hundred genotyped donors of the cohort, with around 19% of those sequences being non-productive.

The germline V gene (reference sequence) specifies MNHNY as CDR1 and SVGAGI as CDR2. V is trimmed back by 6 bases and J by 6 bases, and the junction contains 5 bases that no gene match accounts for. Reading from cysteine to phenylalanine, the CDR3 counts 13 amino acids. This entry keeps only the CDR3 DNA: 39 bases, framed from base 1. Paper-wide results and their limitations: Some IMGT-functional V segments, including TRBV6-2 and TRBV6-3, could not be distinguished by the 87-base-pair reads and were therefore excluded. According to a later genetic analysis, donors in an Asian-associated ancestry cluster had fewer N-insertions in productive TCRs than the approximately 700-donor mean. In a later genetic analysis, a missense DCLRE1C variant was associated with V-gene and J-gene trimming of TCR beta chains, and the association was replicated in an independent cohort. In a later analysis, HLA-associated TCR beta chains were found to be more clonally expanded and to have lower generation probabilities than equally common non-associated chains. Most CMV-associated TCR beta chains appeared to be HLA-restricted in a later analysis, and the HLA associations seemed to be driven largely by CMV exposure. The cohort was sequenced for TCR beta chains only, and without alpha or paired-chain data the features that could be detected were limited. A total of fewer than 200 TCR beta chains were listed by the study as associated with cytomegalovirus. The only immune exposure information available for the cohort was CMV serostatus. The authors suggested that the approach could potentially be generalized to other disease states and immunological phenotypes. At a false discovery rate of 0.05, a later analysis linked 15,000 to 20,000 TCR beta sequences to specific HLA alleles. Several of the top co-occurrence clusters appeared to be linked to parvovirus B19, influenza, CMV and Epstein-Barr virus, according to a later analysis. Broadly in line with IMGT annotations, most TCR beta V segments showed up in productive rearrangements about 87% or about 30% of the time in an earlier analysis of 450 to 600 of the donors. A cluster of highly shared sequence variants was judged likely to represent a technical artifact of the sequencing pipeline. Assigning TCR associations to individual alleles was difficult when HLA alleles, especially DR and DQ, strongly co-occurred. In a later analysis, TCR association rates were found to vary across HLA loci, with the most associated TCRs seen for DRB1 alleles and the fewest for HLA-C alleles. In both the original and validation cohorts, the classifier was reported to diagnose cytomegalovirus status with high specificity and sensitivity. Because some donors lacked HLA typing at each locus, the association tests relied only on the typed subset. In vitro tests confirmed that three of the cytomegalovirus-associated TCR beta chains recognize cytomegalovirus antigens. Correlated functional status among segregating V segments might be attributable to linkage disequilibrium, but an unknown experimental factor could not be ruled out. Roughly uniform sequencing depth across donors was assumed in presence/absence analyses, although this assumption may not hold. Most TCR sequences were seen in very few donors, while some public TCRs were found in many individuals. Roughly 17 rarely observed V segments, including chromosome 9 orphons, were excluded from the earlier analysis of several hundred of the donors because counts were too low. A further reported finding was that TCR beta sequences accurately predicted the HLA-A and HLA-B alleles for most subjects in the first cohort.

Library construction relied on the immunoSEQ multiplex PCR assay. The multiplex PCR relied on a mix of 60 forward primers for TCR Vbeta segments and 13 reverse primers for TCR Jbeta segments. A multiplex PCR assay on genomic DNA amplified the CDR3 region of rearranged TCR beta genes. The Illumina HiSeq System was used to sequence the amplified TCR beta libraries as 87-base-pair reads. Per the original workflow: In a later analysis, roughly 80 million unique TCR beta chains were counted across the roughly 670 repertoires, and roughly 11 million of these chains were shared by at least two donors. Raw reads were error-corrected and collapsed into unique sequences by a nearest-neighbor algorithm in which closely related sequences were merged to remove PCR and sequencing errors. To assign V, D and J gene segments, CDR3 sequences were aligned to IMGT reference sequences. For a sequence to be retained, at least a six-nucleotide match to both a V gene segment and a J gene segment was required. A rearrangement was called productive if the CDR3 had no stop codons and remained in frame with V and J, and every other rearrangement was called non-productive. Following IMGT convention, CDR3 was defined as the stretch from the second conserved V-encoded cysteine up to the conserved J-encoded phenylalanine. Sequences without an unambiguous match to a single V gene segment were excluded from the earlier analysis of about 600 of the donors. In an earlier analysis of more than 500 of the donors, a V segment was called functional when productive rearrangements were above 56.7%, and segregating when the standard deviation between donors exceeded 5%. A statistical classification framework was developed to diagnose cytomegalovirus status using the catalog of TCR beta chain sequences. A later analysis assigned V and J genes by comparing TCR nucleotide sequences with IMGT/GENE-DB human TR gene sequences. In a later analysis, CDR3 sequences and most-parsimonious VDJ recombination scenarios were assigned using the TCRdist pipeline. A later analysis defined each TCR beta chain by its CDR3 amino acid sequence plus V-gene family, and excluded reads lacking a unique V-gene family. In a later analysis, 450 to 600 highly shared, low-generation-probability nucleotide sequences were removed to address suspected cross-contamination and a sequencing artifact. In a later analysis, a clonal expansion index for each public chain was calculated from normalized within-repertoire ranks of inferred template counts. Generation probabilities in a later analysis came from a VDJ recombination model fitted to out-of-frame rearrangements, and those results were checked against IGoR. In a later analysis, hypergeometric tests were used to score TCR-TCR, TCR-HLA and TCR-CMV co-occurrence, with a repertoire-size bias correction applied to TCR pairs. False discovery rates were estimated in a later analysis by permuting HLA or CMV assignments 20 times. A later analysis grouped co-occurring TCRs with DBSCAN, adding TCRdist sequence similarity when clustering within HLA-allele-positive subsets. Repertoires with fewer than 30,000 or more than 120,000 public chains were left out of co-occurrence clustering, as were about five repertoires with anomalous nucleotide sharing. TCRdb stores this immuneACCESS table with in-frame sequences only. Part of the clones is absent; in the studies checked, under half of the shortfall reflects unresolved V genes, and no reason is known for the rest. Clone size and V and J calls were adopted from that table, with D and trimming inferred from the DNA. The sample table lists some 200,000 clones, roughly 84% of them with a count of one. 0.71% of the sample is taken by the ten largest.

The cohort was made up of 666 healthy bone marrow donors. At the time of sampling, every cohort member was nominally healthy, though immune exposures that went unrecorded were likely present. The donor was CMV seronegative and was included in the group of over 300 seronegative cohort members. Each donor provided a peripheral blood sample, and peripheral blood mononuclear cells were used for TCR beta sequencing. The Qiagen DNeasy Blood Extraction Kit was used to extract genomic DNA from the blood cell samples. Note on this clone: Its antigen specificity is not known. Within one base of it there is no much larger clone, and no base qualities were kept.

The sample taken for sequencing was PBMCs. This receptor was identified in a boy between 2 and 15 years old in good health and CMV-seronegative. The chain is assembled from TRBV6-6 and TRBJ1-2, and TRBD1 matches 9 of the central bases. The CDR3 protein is CASSRTGAHGYTF. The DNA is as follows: TGTGCCAGCAGCCGGACAGGGGCGCATGGCTACACCTTC.